These 26 T cell receptor beta chains originate from one sample sequenced in a study of OX40 agonist ivuxolimab in advanced cancers. Generated by immunoSEQ multiplex PCR, the TCRdb table keeps only in-frame clones and is missing some. The sample consists of fewer than 90,000 clones, approximately 85% of them appearing once. Sequencing was performed on CD4+ or CD8+ T cells sorted from blood, taken in a trial of the OX40 agonist ivuxolimab. These receptors originate from an adult with an advanced solid tumor such as melanoma, head and neck, liver or kidney cancer.

The V and J genes are TRBV7-2 and TRBJ1-5; possibly TRBD1 for D (5 bases). The CDR3 sequence is 15 residues long. Deletions cut 4 bases from V and 4 bases from J, with 14 bases between. In germline, CDR1 is SGHTA, CDR2 FQGNSA. In nucleotides, the CDR3 is TGTGCCAGCAGCTCCTCCGGGACCCTAAATCAGCCCCAGCATTTT. Residues: CASSSSGTLNQPQHF.

The V call is TRBV28, the J call TRBJ1-1; no firm D call. This CDR3 region has 14 residues. V was cut by 10 bases and J by 1 base, with 16 bases left in between. In germline, CDR1 is MDHEN, CDR2 SYDVKM. Here the CDR3 reads CATQQGLKNTEAFF. As DNA, the CDR3 is TGTGCCACCCAGCAAGGGTTAAAGAACACTGAAGCTTTCTTT.

The chain combines TRBV6-5 with TRBJ2-1; 9 bases line up with TRBD2. The V segment lost 7 bases and the J segment 10 bases; nucleotides outside the gene matches: 11. The length of the CDR3 is 14 residues. Germline loops: CDR1 MNHEY, CDR2 SVGAGI. CDR3 amino acids: CASTTGGRGGEQFF. As DNA, the CDR3 is TGTGCCAGCACTACCGGCGGGAGGGGGGGAGAGCAGTTCTTC.

This chain uses TRBV10-3 with TRBJ2-7; D ambiguous. Trimming left V 6 bases short and J 7 bases short, with 13 bases between. Germline V lookup: CDR1 ENHRY, CDR2 SYGVKD. This CDR3 is built from 12 residues. The CDR3 loop is CAISGRLSEQYF. Here the CDR3 DNA reads TGTGCCATCAGCGGGCGCCTATCTGAGCAGTACTTC.

The rearrangement links TRBV6-1 to TRBJ1-1; a weak D match, TRBD1 (5 bases). V was trimmed by 3 bases and J by 0 bases, leaving 14 bases between them. Germline assignment: CDR1 MNHNS and CDR2 SASEGT. This CDR3 contains 16 residues. The CDR3, as DNA: TGTGCCAGCAGTGATGGGGGTGGGGCCATGAACACTGAAGCTTTCTTT. This sequence encodes CASSDGGGAMNTEAFF.

This chain links TRBV6-5 with TRBJ2-1, with D maybe TRBD2 (5 bases). This CDR3 contains 14 residues. The V end was cut by 2 bases, the J end by 6 bases, with 11 bases between. The germline CDR1 and CDR2 sequences are MNHEY and SVGAGI. The CDR3 nucleotides read TGTGCCAGCAGTTACCTAGCTCACATCAATGAGCAGTTCTTC. Its protein is CASSYLAHINEQFF.

V gene TRBV4-3 combines with J gene TRBJ1-2, with a weak D call TRBD1 (5 bases). Germline V gene lookup returns CDR1 LGHNA and CDR2 YSLEER. Between the trimmed V and J ends, which lost 0 bases and 2 bases, there was a span of 16 bases. There are 17 residues in the CDR3. CDR3 sequence: CASSQESIQGPNYGYTF. The CDR3 DNA reads TGCGCCAGCAGCCAAGAGTCGATCCAGGGCCCAAACTATGGCTACACCTTC.

The gene calls are TRBV19 and TRBJ2-5; D ambiguous. The ends were cut back, 7 bases at V and 4 bases at J, with 13 bases in the middle. This CDR3 is built from 13 residues. CDR1 and CDR2 from the germline V gene are LNHDA and SQIVND (reference sequence). CDR3 protein: CASTPRFGETQYF. The CDR3 region has the DNA TGTGCCAGTACCCCACGTTTCGGAGAGACCCAGTACTTC.

The chain has TRBV4-1 and TRBJ2-3; D is unclear. CDR1 MGHRA and CDR2 YSYEKL come from the germline V gene. The CDR3 extends over 14 amino acids. V lost 0 bases to trimming and J lost 0 bases, with 4 bases between them. In nucleotides, the CDR3 is TGCGCCAGCAGCCAAGATCGTAGCACAGATACGCAGTATTTT. This translates into CASSQDRSTDTQYF.

The chain has TRBV5-4 and TRBJ2-1, with no clear D. The CDR3 runs 8 residues. From germline, CDR1 is SGHNT and CDR2 YYREEE (reference sequence). Trimming stripped 4 bases from V and 14 bases from J, with 4 bases between. The CDR3 region is CASSGEFF. For the CDR3, the DNA is TGTGCCAGCAGCGGCGAGTTCTTC. Using reference TRBV5-4 and TRBJ2-1 for the parts outside the CDR3, the full variable domain is ETGVTQSPTHLIKTRGQQVTLRCSSQSGHNTVSWYQQALGQGPQFIFQYYREEENGRGNFPPRFSGLQFPNYSSELNVNALELDDSALYLCASSGEFFGPGTRLTVL.

In nucleotides, the CDR3 is TGTGCCAGCTCACCAGGGCAGCCAGTCTCCTACGAGCAGTACTTC. Protein sequence: CASSPGQPVSYEQYF. This rearrangement joins TRBV18 to TRBJ2-7; the D is unclear. V shed 2 bases and J shed 0 bases, with 11 bases lying between them. CDR3 size: 15 residues. CDR1 KGHSH and CDR2 LQKENI come from the germline V gene.

CDR3 in amino acids: CSARDGNTIYF. Here the CDR3 DNA reads TGCAGTGCTAGAGATGGAAACACCATATATTTT. The chain is built from TRBV20-1 and TRBJ1-3; D is unresolved. V was pared by 0 bases and J by 3 bases, with 0 bases between. CDR3 length equals 11 residues. Per germline, CDR1 DFQATT and CDR2 SNEGSKA (reference sequence).

The gene calls are TRBV7-8 and TRBJ2-1; TRBD2 might be the D (5 bases). Germline V gene lookup returns CDR1 SGHVS and CDR2 FQNEAQ. V was pared by 5 bases and J by 1 base, with 12 bases between. This CDR3 is 15 amino acids long. The DNA of the CDR3 is TGTGCCAGCAGCGCCCGCGAGGGTTCCTACAATGAGCAGTTCTTC. It encodes CASSAREGSYNEQFF.

This clone was detected only once. V and J are TRBV7-9 and TRBJ2-3; D is uncertain. The germline CDR1 and CDR2 sequences are SEHNR and FQNEAQ (reference sequence). This CDR3 contains 11 residues. Trimming removed 7 bases from V and 1 base from J, with 3 bases in between. The DNA for the CDR3 is TGTGCCAGCACCCGCACAGATACGCAGTATTTT. It yields the protein CASTRTDTQYF. Full variable domain (rest looked up from reference TRBV7-9 and TRBJ2-3): DTGVSQNPRHKITKRGQNVTFRCDPISEHNRLYWYRQTLGQGPEFLTYFQNEAQLEKSRLLSDRFSAERPKGSFSTLEIQRTEQGDSAMYLCASTRTDTQYFGPGTRLTVL.

The V and J genes are TRBV7-8 and TRBJ1-6, with D tentatively TRBD1 (6 bases). The germline CDR1 and CDR2 sequences are SGHVS and FQNEAQ. This CDR3 is 15 amino acids long. V was trimmed by 5 bases and J by 10 bases, leaving 18 bases between them. The CDR3 loop is CASSPTPGVRSPLHF. The DNA of the CDR3 is TGTGCCAGCAGCCCTACCCCAGGGGTAAGATCACCCCTCCACTTT.

The chain has TRBV5-1 and TRBJ2-4, with TRBD1 as a possible D gene (6 bases). V was pared by 4 bases and J by 0 bases, with 14 bases between. CDR1 and CDR2 from the germline V gene are SGHRS and YFSETQ. CDR3 length: 16 amino acids. CDR3 region: CASSPTGTLAKNIQYF. CDR3 DNA: TGCGCCAGCAGCCCTACAGGGACCCTAGCCAAAAACATTCAGTACTTC.

The chain has TRBV5-1 and TRBJ1-4; the match to TRBD1 covers 7 bases. The CDR3 contains 14 residues. V shed 4 bases and J 8 bases; nucleotides not matched to a gene: 8. Germline values: CDR1 SGHRS, CDR2 YFSETQ. Here the CDR3 reads CASSPRDREEKLFF. The DNA for the CDR3 is TGCGCCAGCAGCCCGCGGGACAGAGAAGAAAAACTGTTTTTT.

V usage is TRBV5-6 and J usage is TRBJ1-2; no firm D call. Germline CDR1 SGHDT, CDR2 YYEEEE. Trimming shortened V by 4 bases and J by 3 bases, and 13 bases separated the two germline ends. This CDR3 is built from 14 residues. The CDR3 DNA follows: TGTGCCAGCAGCGCTTCCGGGCGGGACTATGGCTACACCTTC. It yields the protein CASSASGRDYGYTF.

About this clone: Sequence at one end of the junction differs from germline and may be a read error. Other DNA sequences in the sample encode the same CDR3. The V and J genes are TRBV19 and TRBJ2-6; perhaps D is TRBD1 or TRBD2 (5 bases each). The CDR3 totals 14 residues. CDR1 and CDR2 from the germline V gene are LNHDA and SQIVND (reference sequence). The DNA of the CDR3 is TGTGCCAGTAGCCGAGCTGCCGGGGCTAACGTCCTGACTTTC. Its protein product is CASSRAAGANVLTF.

The rearrangement uses TRBV27 and TRBJ1-1; D uncertain. Trimming removed 0 bases at V and 0 bases at J, with 8 bases between. CDR3 length equals 15 residues. Germline loops: CDR1 MNHEY, CDR2 SMNVEV (reference sequence). As DNA, the CDR3 is TGTGCCAGCAGTTTATCGGGAGGGATGAACACTGAAGCTTTCTTT. Protein product: CASSLSGGMNTEAFF.

The chain uses TRBV5-5 and TRBJ1-3; no definite D call. Per the germline V gene, CDR1 is SGHKS and CDR2 is YYEKEE (reference sequence). Trimming left V 4 bases short and J 2 bases short, with 16 bases between. CDR3 length: 16 amino acids. The CDR3, as DNA: TGTGCCAGCAGCCTATTAGAGCGAAGAACTGGAAACACCATATATTTT. Protein sequence: CASSLLERRTGNTIYF.

V and J are TRBV30 and TRBJ1-3, with TRBD1 matching over 8 bases. The V and J ends lost 3 bases and 3 bases, in that order; junction bases with no gene match: 7. The CDR3 extends over 15 amino acids. CDR1 GTSNPN and CDR2 SVGIG come from the germline V gene (reference sequence). The CDR3 nucleotides are TGTGCCTGGAGCACGACAGGGGTGGTTGGAAACACCATATATTTT. Amino acid sequence: CAWSTTGVVGNTIYF.

The genes are TRBV7-2 and TRBJ1-1, with a possible D match to TRBD1 (6 bases). CDR3 length equals 15 residues. Germline CDR1 and CDR2: SGHTA and FQGNSA. Trimming took off 8 bases at V and 1 base at J, with 17 bases between the two ends. The CDR3, as DNA: TGTGCCAGCCGCCCCCGGGGGGGGGCGAACACTGAAGCTTTCTTT. It specifies CASRPRGGANTEAFF.

J is TRBJ1-1 and V is TRBV7-9; 7 nucleotides line up with TRBD1. V dropped 0 bases and J dropped 11; count of bases not matched to a gene: 9. The CDR3 has 14 amino acids. The germline gives CDR1 SEHNR, CDR2 FQNEAQ (reference sequence). Written as DNA, the CDR3 is TGTGCCAGCAGCTTAGCCGAGACAGGGAAGTACGCTTTCTTT. Translation gives CASSLAETGKYAFF. Filled out from reference TRBV7-9 and TRBJ1-1, the complete variable domain reads DTGVSQNPRHKITKRGQNVTFRCDPISEHNRLYWYRQTLGQGPEFLTYFQNEAQLEKSRLLSDRFSAERPKGSFSTLEIQRTEQGDSAMYLCASSLAETGKYAFFGQGTRLTVV.

V is TRBV9 and J is TRBJ2-3, with no clear D. The CDR3 has 16 residues. Trimming stripped 0 bases from V and 2 bases from J, with 13 bases between. Germline V gene data show CDR1 as SGDLS and CDR2 as YYNGEE. The CDR3 DNA reads TGTGCCAGCAGCGTAGAACCCCGAGTTAACACAGATACGCAGTATTTT. Translation: CASSVEPRVNTDTQYF. Based on the CDR3 plus reference TRBV9 and TRBJ2-3, the full variable domain is DSGVTQTPKHLITATGQRVTLRCSPRSGDLSVYWYQQSLDQGLQFLIQYYNGEERAKGNILERFSAQQFPDLHSELNLSSLELGDSALYFCASSVEPRVNTDTQYFGPGTRLTVL.

The CDR3 bases are TGTGCCAGCTCACAGTTAGCGGGAGGGTCCTACAATGAGCAGTTCTTC. The encoded protein is CASSQLAGGSYNEQFF. The V call is TRBV18, the J call TRBJ2-1; 11 bases fit TRBD2. This CDR3 has 16 residues. J was trimmed by 1 base and V by 4 bases; bases with no gene match: 3. Per the germline V gene, CDR1 is KGHSH and CDR2 is LQKENI.